The sample holds a few counts of the clone carrying this T cell receptor (beta chain). The target antigen is unknown. CDR1 and CDR2 (germline): SGDLS, YYNGEE. V shed 0 bases and J 8 bases; nucleotides not matched to a gene: 3. The CDR3 covers 14 residues. These data are taken from a study of identical twins. Study conclusions and caveats: The study reached conclusions through statistical analysis that was cross-sectional, not following the same donors. Twin pairs' shared out-of-frame alpha sequences were enriched in low generation probability. Researchers caution that invariant MAIT and iNKT cells could partly confound zero-insertion analyses.

TCRdb passed the 5' RACE reads through MiXCR, listing each CDR3 protein once. Of fewer than 550,000 distinct CDR3 sequences in the sample, about 13% were seen once. This sample also appeared in a second study, on yellow fever vaccine responses in identical twins. That publication notes: Reportedly, twins showed a vaccine T cell response that looked partly convergent and partly personalized.

The sequence came from a woman aged 18-30 years in good health. The sequencing sample was made of CD4+ T cells sorted from blood. V usage is TRBV9 and J usage is TRBJ1-3; 9 nucleotides align to TRBD1. Written as DNA, the CDR3 is TGTGCCAGCAGCGTAGTGGGACAGGGAGACACCATATATTTT. This codes for CASSVVGQGDTIYF.